These T cell receptor beta chains were read from a single sample in a study of blood T cell repertoires in COVID-19. Data came from immunoSEQ multiplex PCR; TCRdb stores just in-frame clones and leaves some out. The table shows under 15,000 clones, with around 70% occurring only once. Sequencing used peripheral blood. The source is a man in his 60s with COVID-19, enrolled during active disease. Each CDR3 is given with its conserved first and last residue. The D gene is left open where the match is weak. For some rows the clone size is stated as once, few or many, or as a class when expanded; others skip it.

cdr3_aa cdr3_nt d_call j_call clone_size v_call
CASSKTGYSGANVLTF TGTGCCAGCAGCAAGACAGGCTACTCTGGGGCCAACGTCCTGACTTTC - TRBJ2-6 once TRBV11-3
CAAHGGGGSDTEAFF TGTGCCGCCCACGGGGGGGGCGGGTCGGACACTGAAGCTTTCTTT - TRBJ1-1 - TRBV10-3
CASSETFGEQYF TGTGCCAGCAGCGAGACTTTCGGCGAGCAGTACTTC - TRBJ2-7 - TRBV6-5
CASSEFRTGGAEQYF TGTGCCAGCAGTGAATTTAGGACAGGGGGCGCCGAGCAGTACTTC TRBD1 TRBJ2-7 few TRBV25-1
CASSLSGTANEKLFF TGCGCCAGCAGCTTGAGTGGGACAGCTAATGAAAAACTGTTTTTT TRBD1 TRBJ1-4 - TRBV5-1
CASSVRGGTDGELFF TGTGCCAGCAGCGTAAGAGGGGGCACGGACGGGGAGCTGTTTTTT TRBD1 TRBJ2-2 - TRBV9
CAWRGGVQETQYF TGTGCCTGGAGAGGGGGGGTCCAAGAGACCCAGTACTTC - TRBJ2-5 - TRBV30
CASSQSRQAGNTIYF TGTGCCAGCAGCCAATCAAGACAAGCTGGAAACACCATATATTTT - TRBJ1-3 once TRBV3-1/TRBV3-2
CASSLGQGGNSPLHF TGTGCCAGCAGCTTAGGGCAGGGTGGGAATTCACCCCTCCACTTT - TRBJ1-6 once TRBV7-9
CASSQEWGDYGYTF TGTGCCAGCAGCCAAGAGTGGGGGGACTATGGCTACACCTTC - TRBJ1-2 - TRBV3-1/TRBV3-2
CASSFSAYEQYF TGTGCCAGCAGCTTCAGTGCCTACGAGCAGTACTTC - TRBJ2-7 - TRBV11-2
CASSVALRGRVYF TGTGCCAGTAGTGTCGCCCTCAGGGGGCGCGTGTATTTT TRBD1 TRBJ2-3 once TRBV19
CASSFFRSEAFF TGTGCCAGCAGTTTCTTTCGGAGTGAAGCTTTCTTT - TRBJ1-1 - TRBV28
CASSVAAIYYTGELFF TGTGCCAGCAGCGTAGCTGCAATATACTATACCGGGGAGCTGTTTTTT - TRBJ2-2 - TRBV9
CATSDQTPSGNPYNEQFF TGTGCCACCAGTGACCAAACTCCTAGCGGTAACCCTTACAATGAGCAGTTCTTC TRBD2 TRBJ2-1 - TRBV24-1
CASSSTSSTDTQYF TGTGCCAGCAGCTCCACATCTAGCACAGATACGCAGTATTTT - TRBJ2-3 - TRBV7-9
CASSLLAGMQFF TGTGCCAGCAGCTTACTAGCGGGGATGCAGTTCTTC TRBD2 TRBJ2-1 - TRBV7-2
CATSRDPGQAPPQYF TGTGCCACCAGCAGAGATCCGGGACAGGCTCCCCCCCAGTACTTC TRBD1 TRBJ2-5 - TRBV15
CASSLPGQVQETQYF TGTGCCAGCAGCTTACCGGGACAGGTTCAAGAGACCCAGTACTTC TRBD1 TRBJ2-5 - TRBV5-6
CAWGDRENTEAFF TGTGCCTGGGGGGACAGGGAGAACACTGAAGCTTTCTTT TRBD1 TRBJ1-1 - TRBV30
CASGLGPGRGTGELFF TGTGCTAGTGGTTTGGGACCGGGCCGGGGTACCGGGGAGCTGTTTTTT - TRBJ2-2 - TRBV12-5
CASSWGGPTDTQYF TGTGCCAGCAGTTGGGGGGGGCCCACAGATACGCAGTATTTT - TRBJ2-3 - TRBV27
CASSFREGQPQHF TGTGCCAGCAGTTTCCGGGAGGGACAGCCCCAGCATTTT - TRBJ1-5 - TRBV7-2
CATSDARQGSSYNEQFF TGTGCCACCAGTGATGCGCGACAGGGGAGCTCCTACAATGAGCAGTTCTTC TRBD1 TRBJ2-1 once TRBV24-1
CASSYWDSQETQYF TGTGCCAGCAGTTACTGGGACAGCCAAGAGACCCAGTACTTC TRBD1 TRBJ2-5 - TRBV6-5
CASSFGQINTEAFF TGCGCCAGCAGCTTTGGACAGATCAACACTGAAGCTTTCTTT - TRBJ1-1 - TRBV5-1
CASSLTGINEKLFF TGTGCCAGCTCACTAACAGGGATTAATGAAAAACTGTTTTTT - TRBJ1-4 - TRBV18
CASSIVTRGTQYF TGTGCCAGTAGTATTGTGACTAGAGGTACGCAGTATTTT - TRBJ2-3 - TRBV19
CASSLELLPGSNQPQHF TGTGCCAGCAGCTTGGAACTCTTGCCAGGATCTAATCAGCCCCAGCATTTT - TRBJ1-5 - TRBV5-5
CAWSPLETGWHQPQHF TGTGCCTGGAGTCCTCTCGAGACAGGGTGGCATCAGCCCCAGCATTTT TRBD1 TRBJ1-5 - TRBV30
CAWSGDWNEQFF TGTGCCTGGAGCGGGGACTGGAATGAGCAGTTCTTC - TRBJ2-1 - TRBV30
CASSHRGLRNEQFF TGTGCCAGCAGCCACAGAGGGTTACGCAATGAGCAGTTCTTC - TRBJ2-1 - TRBV14
CASSQVTGGPHGTQYF TGTGCCAGCAGCCAAGTGACAGGGGGCCCCCACGGGACGCAGTATTTT TRBD1 TRBJ2-3 - TRBV14
CASSQGGQGEKLFF TGCGCCAGCAGCCAAGGGGGGCAGGGCGAAAAACTGTTTTTT - TRBJ1-4 - TRBV4-3
CASSPLWASGKETQYF TGTGCCAGCTCACCACTTTGGGCTAGCGGAAAAGAGACCCAGTACTTC TRBD2 TRBJ2-5 - TRBV18
CASSVAGGNYGYTF TGTGCCAGCAGCGTCGCTGGAGGGAACTATGGCTACACCTTC - TRBJ1-2 - TRBV5-6
CASSPRPGQGGGNTIYF TGTGCCAGCAGCCCCCGACCGGGACAGGGGGGAGGAAACACCATATATTTT TRBD1 TRBJ1-3 once TRBV5-6
CASSQSYRELEAFF TGCGCCAGCAGCCAGAGTTACAGAGAACTTGAAGCTTTCTTT - TRBJ1-1 - TRBV4-3
CASSLPAYAGGFGNEQFF TGTGCCAGCAGTTTACCCGCCTACGCGGGGGGTTTCGGCAATGAGCAGTTCTTC TRBD2 TRBJ2-1 - TRBV28
CASSPNRMNQPQHF TGTGCCAGCTCACCGAACAGAATGAATCAGCCCCAGCATTTT - TRBJ1-5 - TRBV18
CASSPLAGNYNEQFF TGCGCCAGCAGCCCATTAGCGGGAAACTACAATGAGCAGTTCTTC TRBD2 TRBJ2-1 - TRBV5-1
CASSSRDRELGGYTF TGTGCCAGCAGTTCCCGGGACAGGGAGTTGGGTGGCTACACCTTC TRBD1 TRBJ1-2 - TRBV28
CASSYSMGGYYEQYF TGTGCCAGCAGTTACTCGATGGGGGGATACTACGAGCAGTACTTC - TRBJ2-7 - TRBV6-6
CASSYRDTDTQYF TGCGCCAGCAGCTACAGGGACACAGATACGCAGTATTTT - TRBJ2-3 few TRBV5-1
CASSRNYGYTF TGTGCCAGCAGTCGTAACTATGGCTACACCTTC - TRBJ1-2 few TRBV28
CASSLPAWGPNKTYEQYF TGTGCCAGCAGCTTACCGGCCTGGGGGCCCAACAAGACATACGAGCAGTACTTC - TRBJ2-7 - TRBV7-9
CASSPSGRAEKLFF TGTGCCAGCTCACCAAGCGGGCGGGCAGAAAAACTGTTTTTT - TRBJ1-4 - TRBV18
CASSRRQARYTEAFF TGTGCCAGCAGCCGTAGACAGGCTCGGTACACTGAAGCTTTCTTT - TRBJ1-1 - TRBV7-8
CASSQKDRRTGELFF TGTGCCAGCAGCCAAAAGGACAGGCGAACCGGGGAGCTGTTTTTT TRBD1 TRBJ2-2 - TRBV5-4
CASSLKSVQETQYF TGTGCCAGCAGTTTAAAGAGTGTCCAAGAGACCCAGTACTTC - TRBJ2-5 - TRBV27
CASSQEGTGGQPQHF TGTGCCAGCAGCCAGGAGGGGACAGGGGGACAGCCCCAGCATTTT TRBD1 TRBJ1-5 - TRBV3-1/TRBV3-2
CASSQRGTGEASRQETQYF TGCGCCAGCAGCCAACGAGGGACAGGGGAAGCTAGCCGTCAAGAGACCCAGTACTTC TRBD1 TRBJ2-5 few TRBV4-1
CASSGRARGDTQYF TGTGCCAGCAGCGGCAGGGCGCGGGGAGATACGCAGTATTTT - TRBJ2-3 - TRBV5-4
CASSQGGGGEQFF TGCGCCAGCAGCCAGGGAGGGGGTGGGGAGCAGTTCTTC - TRBJ2-1 - TRBV4-1
CASSLVWTGRGNTEAFF TGTGCCAGCAGCTTAGTTTGGACAGGGAGGGGGAACACTGAAGCTTTCTTT TRBD1 TRBJ1-1 - TRBV7-9
CASSSTGPGQPQHF TGTGCCAGCAGCTCAACAGGGCCCGGTCAGCCCCAGCATTTT - TRBJ1-5 - TRBV7-2
CASSPRSPNSGANVLTF TGTGCCAGCTCACCACGGAGTCCCAACTCTGGGGCCAACGTCCTGACTTTC - TRBJ2-6 - TRBV18
CATSETDRSHEQFF TGTGCCACCAGTGAGACCGACAGGAGCCATGAGCAGTTCTTC - TRBJ2-1 - TRBV24-1
CASSTGQGRIDGYTF TGTGCCAGTAGTACCGGACAGGGGCGTATTGATGGCTACACCTTC TRBD1 TRBJ1-2 once TRBV19